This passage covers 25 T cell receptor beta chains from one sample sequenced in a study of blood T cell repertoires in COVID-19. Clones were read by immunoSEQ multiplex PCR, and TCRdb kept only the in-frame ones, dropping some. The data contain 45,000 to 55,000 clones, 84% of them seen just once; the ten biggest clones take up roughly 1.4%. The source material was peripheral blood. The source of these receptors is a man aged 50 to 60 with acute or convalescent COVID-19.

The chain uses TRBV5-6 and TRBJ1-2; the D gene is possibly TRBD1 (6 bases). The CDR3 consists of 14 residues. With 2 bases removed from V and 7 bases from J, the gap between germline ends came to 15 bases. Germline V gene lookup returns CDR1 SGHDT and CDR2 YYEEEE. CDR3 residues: CASSLLAGASGYTF. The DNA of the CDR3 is TGTGCCAGCAGCTTATTGGCAGGGGCATCTGGCTACACCTTC.

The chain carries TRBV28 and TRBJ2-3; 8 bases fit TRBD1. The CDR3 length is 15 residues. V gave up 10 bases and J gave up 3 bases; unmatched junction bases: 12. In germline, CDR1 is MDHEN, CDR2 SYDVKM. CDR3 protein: CAIRTGRDGTDTQYF. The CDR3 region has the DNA TGTGCCATTCGGACAGGGCGGGATGGTACAGATACGCAGTATTTT.

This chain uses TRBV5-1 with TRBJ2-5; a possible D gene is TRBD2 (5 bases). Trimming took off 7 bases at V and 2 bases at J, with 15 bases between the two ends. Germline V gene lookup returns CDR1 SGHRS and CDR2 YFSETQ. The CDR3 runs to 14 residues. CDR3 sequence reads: CASGKIGRQETQYF. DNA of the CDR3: TGCGCCAGCGGGAAAATAGGGAGACAAGAGACCCAGTACTTC.

The CDR3 region is CAISESRKTYHQPQHF. The CDR3 region has the DNA TGTGCCATCAGTGAGTCGCGAAAAACCTACCATCAGCCCCAGCATTTT. V and J are TRBV10-3 and TRBJ1-5; the D is unclear. Germline assignment: CDR1 ENHRY and CDR2 SYGVKD. The CDR3 consists of 16 residues. V gave up 0 bases and J gave up 5 bases, with 14 bases separating them.

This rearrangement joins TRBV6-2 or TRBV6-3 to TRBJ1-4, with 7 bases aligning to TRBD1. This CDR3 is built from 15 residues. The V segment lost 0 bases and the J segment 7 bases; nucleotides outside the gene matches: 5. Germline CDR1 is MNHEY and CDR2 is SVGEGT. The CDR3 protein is CASSYSGGGGEKLFF. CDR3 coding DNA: TGTGCCAGCAGTTACTCAGGAGGGGGCGGTGAAAAACTGTTTTTT.

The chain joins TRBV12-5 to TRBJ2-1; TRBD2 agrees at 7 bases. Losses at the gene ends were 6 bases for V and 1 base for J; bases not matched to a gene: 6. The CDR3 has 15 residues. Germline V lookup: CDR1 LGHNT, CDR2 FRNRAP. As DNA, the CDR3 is TGTGCTAGTGGAAAAAGGGGACTATCCTACAATGAGCAGTTCTTC. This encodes CASGKRGLSYNEQFF.

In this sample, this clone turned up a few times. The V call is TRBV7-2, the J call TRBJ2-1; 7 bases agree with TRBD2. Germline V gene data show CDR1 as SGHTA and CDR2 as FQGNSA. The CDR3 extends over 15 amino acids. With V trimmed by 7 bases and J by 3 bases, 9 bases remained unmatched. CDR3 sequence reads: CASNPAGLIYNEQFF. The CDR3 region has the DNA TGTGCCAGCAACCCCGCGGGACTAATCTACAATGAGCAGTTCTTC.

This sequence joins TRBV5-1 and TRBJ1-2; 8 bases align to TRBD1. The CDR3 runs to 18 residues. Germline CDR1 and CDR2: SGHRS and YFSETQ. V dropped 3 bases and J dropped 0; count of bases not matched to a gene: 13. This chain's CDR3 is CASSSNVGQGLANYGYTF. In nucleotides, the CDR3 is TGCGCCAGCAGCTCTAACGTCGGACAGGGTCTAGCTAACTATGGCTACACCTTC.

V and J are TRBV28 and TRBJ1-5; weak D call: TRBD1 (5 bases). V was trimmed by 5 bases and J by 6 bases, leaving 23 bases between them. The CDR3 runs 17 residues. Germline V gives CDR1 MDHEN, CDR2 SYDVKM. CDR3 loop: CASSPQGVGIGGQPQHF. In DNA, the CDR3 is TGTGCCAGCAGTCCCCAGGGTGTCGGGATCGGGGGTCAGCCCCAGCATTTT.

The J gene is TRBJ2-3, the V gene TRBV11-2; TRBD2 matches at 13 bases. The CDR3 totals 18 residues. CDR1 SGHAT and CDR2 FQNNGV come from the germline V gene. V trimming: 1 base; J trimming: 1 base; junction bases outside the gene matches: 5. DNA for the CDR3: TGTGCCAGCAGCTTAGTTTTTGGGACTAGCGGGGGCACAGATACGCAGTATTTT. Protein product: CASSLVFGTSGGTDTQYF.

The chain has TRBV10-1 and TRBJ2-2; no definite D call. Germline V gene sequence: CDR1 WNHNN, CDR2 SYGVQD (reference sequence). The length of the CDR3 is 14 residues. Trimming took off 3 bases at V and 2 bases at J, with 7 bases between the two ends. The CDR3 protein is CASSDVSNTGELFF. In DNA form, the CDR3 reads TGCGCCAGCAGTGATGTGTCAAACACCGGGGAGCTGTTTTTT.

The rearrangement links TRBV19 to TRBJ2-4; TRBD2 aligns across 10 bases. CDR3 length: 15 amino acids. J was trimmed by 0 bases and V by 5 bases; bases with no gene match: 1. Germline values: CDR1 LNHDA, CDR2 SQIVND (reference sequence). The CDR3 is CASSLAGVAKNIQYF. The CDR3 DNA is TGTGCCAGTAGTCTAGCGGGAGTAGCCAAAAACATTCAGTACTTC.

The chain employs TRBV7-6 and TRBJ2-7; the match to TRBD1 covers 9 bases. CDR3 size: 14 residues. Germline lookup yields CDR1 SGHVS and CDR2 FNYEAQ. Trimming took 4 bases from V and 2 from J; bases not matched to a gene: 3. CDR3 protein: CASSYRQGAYEQYF. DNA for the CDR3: TGTGCCAGCAGCTACCGACAGGGGGCCTACGAGCAGTACTTC. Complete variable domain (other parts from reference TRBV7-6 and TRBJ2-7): GAGVSQSPRYKVTKRGQDVALRCDPISGHVSLYWYRQALGQGPEFLTYFNYEAQQDKSGLPNDRFSAERPEGSISTLTIQRTEQRDSAMYRCASSYRQGAYEQYFGPGTRLTVT.

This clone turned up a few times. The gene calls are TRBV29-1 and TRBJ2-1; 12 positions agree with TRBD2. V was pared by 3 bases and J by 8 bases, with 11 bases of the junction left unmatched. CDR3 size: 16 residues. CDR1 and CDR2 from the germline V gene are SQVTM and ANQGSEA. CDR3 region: CSVDYLTSGGVDEQFF. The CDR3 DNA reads TGCAGCGTTGATTACCTGACTAGCGGGGGTGTCGATGAGCAGTTCTTC.

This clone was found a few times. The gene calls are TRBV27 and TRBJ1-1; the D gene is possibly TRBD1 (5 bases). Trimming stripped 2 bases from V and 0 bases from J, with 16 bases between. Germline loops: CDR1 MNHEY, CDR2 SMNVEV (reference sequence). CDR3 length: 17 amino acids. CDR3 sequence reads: CASSLRMWGVMNTEAFF. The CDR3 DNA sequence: TGTGCCAGCAGTTTAAGGATGTGGGGCGTTATGAACACTGAAGCTTTCTTT.

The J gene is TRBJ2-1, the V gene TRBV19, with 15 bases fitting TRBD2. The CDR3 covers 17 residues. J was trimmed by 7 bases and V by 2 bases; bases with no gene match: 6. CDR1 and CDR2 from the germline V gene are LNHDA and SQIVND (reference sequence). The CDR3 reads CASSIPRTSGGENEQFF. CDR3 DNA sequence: TGTGCCAGTAGTATACCACGGACTAGCGGGGGGGAGAATGAGCAGTTCTTC.

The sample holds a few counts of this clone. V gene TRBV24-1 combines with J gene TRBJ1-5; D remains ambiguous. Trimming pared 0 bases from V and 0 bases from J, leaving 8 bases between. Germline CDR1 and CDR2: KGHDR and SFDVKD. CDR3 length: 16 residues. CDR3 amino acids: CATSDLGPVSNQPQHF. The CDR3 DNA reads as TGTGCCACCAGTGATTTGGGCCCTGTTAGCAATCAGCCCCAGCATTTT.

The CDR3 spells CASSPLLGGYNEQFF. CDR3 in DNA: TGTGCCAGCTCACCCTTACTAGGGGGCTACAATGAGCAGTTCTTC. The rearrangement uses TRBV18 and TRBJ2-1, with a possible D match to TRBD1 (6 bases). There are 15 residues in the CDR3. The ends were cut back, 3 bases at V and 3 bases at J, with 12 bases in the middle. Looked up from germline, CDR1 is KGHSH and CDR2 is LQKENI.

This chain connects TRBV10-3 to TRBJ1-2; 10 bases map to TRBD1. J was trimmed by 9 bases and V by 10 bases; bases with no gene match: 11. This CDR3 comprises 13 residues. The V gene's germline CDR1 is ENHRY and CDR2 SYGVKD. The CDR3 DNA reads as TGTGCCACGGGGACAGGGGAGAATTTACGCTACACCTTC. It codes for CATGTGENLRYTF.

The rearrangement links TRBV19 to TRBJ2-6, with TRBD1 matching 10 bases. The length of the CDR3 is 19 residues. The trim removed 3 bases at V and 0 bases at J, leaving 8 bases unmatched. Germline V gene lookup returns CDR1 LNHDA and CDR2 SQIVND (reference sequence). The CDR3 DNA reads TGTGCCAGTAGTATCCGGGACAGGGGCCGATCCTCTGGGGCCAACGTCCTGACTTTC. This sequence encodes CASSIRDRGRSSGANVLTF. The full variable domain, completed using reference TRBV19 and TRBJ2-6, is DGGITQSPKYLFRKEGQNVTLSCEQNLNHDAMYWYRQDPGQGLRLIYYSQIVNDFQKGDIAEGYSVSREKKESFPLTVTSAQKNPTAFYLCASSIRDRGRSSGANVLTFGAGSRLTVL.

The DNA for the CDR3 is TGTGCCAGCAGCGCCTATTCAGGGACAGGGGGCAATGAGCAGTTCTTC. Translation: CASSAYSGTGGNEQFF. The chain recombines TRBV9 with TRBJ2-1; 11 bases match TRBD1. Germline V gene sequence: CDR1 SGDLS, CDR2 YYNGEE. V shed 3 bases, J shed 6 bases, and the junction held 8 bases outside the gene matches. The CDR3 extends over 16 amino acids.

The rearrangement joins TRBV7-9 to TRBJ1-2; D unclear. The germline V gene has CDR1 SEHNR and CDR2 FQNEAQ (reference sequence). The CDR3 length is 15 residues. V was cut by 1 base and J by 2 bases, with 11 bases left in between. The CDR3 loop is CASSLVQTGNYGYTF. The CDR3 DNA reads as TGTGCCAGCAGCTTAGTCCAGACTGGAAACTATGGCTACACCTTC.

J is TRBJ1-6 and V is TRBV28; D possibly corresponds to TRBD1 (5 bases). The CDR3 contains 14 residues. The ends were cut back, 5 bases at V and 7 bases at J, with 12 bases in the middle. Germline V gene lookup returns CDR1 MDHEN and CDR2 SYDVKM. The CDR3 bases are TGTGCCAGCAGTGCAACACGGGGGAATTCACCCCTCCACTTT. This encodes CASSATRGNSPLHF.

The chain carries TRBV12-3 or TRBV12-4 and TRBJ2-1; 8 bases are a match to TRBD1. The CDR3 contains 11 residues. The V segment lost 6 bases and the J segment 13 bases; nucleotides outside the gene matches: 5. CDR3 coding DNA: TGTGCCAGCAGCCCGGACAGGGATCAGTTCTTC. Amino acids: CASSPDRDQFF.

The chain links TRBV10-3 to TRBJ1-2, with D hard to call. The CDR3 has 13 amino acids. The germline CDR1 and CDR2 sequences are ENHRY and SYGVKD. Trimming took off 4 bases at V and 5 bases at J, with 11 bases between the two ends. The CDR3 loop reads CAISVDRVYGYTF. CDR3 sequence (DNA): TGTGCCATCAGTGTAGATCGGGTGTATGGCTACACCTTC.